This T cell receptor beta chain was sequenced in a study of T cells in Graves' hyperthyroidism and ophthalmopathy. Study-level points and caveats: Most thyroid clonotypes expanded above 0.001 were also detected in blood.

Authors of the study amplified TCR beta CDR3 regions from RNA transcripts. TCR CDR3 regions were first amplified by RT-PCR with HTBI primers. MiXCR was run by TCRdb on the multiplex PCR reads, yielding one entry per CDR3 protein. The table records under 550,000 distinct CDR3 sequences, roughly 15% of them present only once. This clonotype was observed at least ten times. What it recognizes is unknown. V was pared by 4 bases and J by 8 bases, with 10 bases of the junction left unmatched. CDR1 is SGHRS and CDR2 is YFSETQ in the germline V gene. The CDR3 runs to 16 residues. Sequenced input: blood. The receptor's source is a young woman with Graves' hyperthyroidism. This rearrangement joins TRBV5-1 to TRBJ2-1; 12 bases are shared with TRBD2. CDR3 loop: CASSPGLAGSLDEQFF. CDR3 in DNA: TGCGCCAGCAGCCCCGGACTAGCGGGATCGCTCGATGAGCAGTTCTTC.